What follows are 6 T cell receptor beta chains derived from one specimen sequenced in a study of beta chain features in type 1 diabetes. Reverse transcription of all isolated RNA meant that expressed TCRB transcripts were sequenced. Some clones are missing from TCRdb's copy, which holds only in-frame ones; the method was immunoSEQ multiplex PCR. This table holds around 250,000 clones, 13% to 15% found once. Sequencing used naive CD4+ T cells from blood. Receptors originate from a woman aged 40 to 55 in good health.

This clone has a handful of counts. This chain uses TRBV9 with TRBJ2-3, with D perhaps matching TRBD1 (7 bases). The CDR3 contains 15 residues. Germline lookup yields CDR1 SGDLS and CDR2 YYNGEE. V lost 0 bases to trimming and J lost 3 bases, with 11 bases between them. The CDR3 is CASSVETGRTDTQYF. The CDR3 DNA reads as TGTGCCAGCAGCGTAGAGACAGGGAGGACAGATACGCAGTATTTT.

This clone has just a few counts. The CDR3 spells CASSIGTGVEKLFF. The CDR3 bases are TGTGCCAGCAGCATCGGGACAGGGGTTGAAAAACTGTTTTTT. The rearrangement uses TRBV7-9 and TRBJ1-4, with 10 bases lining up with TRBD1. CDR1 and CDR2 from the germline V gene are SEHNR and FQNEAQ (reference sequence). V was pared by 5 bases and J by 7 bases, with 4 bases of the junction left unmatched. The CDR3 length is 14 residues.

V gene TRBV19 combines with J gene TRBJ2-7, with D maybe TRBD2 (5 bases). The V end was cut by 3 bases, the J end by 3 bases, with 15 bases between. The CDR3 contains 15 residues. The V gene's germline CDR1 is LNHDA and CDR2 SQIVND (reference sequence). CDR3 sequence (DNA): TGTGCCAGTAGTATGGCGGCAGGACTCTACTACGAGCAGTACTTC. Its translation is CASSMAAGLYYEQYF.

Only a few counts were recorded for this clone. The chain carries TRBV11-2 and TRBJ1-4; D remains ambiguous. Trimming shortened V by 1 base and J by 5 bases, and 8 bases separated the two germline ends. The germline V gene encodes CDR1 SGHAT and CDR2 FQNNGV. The CDR3 contains 14 residues. CDR3 DNA: TGTGCCAGCAGCTTAGGAGGGCGAAATGAAAAACTGTTTTTT. Residues: CASSLGGRNEKLFF. Together with reference TRBV11-2 and TRBJ1-4, the CDR3 gives the full variable domain: EAGVAQSPRYKIIEKRQSVAFWCNPISGHATLYWYQQILGQGPKLLIQFQNNGVVDDSQLPKDRFSAERLKGVDSTLKIQPAKLEDSAVYLCASSLGGRNEKLFFGSGTQLSVL.

The rearrangement uses TRBV28 and TRBJ1-4; TRBD1 agrees at 11 bases. CDR1 MDHEN and CDR2 SYDVKM come from the germline V gene. Trimming removed 5 bases from V and 7 bases from J; junction bases left unmatched: 6. CDR3 length: 15 residues. CDR3 amino acids: CASSPRTGGGEKLFF. CDR3 bases: TGTGCCAGCAGTCCCCGGACAGGGGGCGGTGAAAAACTGTTTTTT.

This clone was detected a few times. The gene calls are TRBV18 and TRBJ2-1, with a tentative D call TRBD2 (6 bases). The CDR3 has 13 residues. V lost 3 bases to trimming and J lost 6 bases, with 9 bases between them. Germline values: CDR1 KGHSH, CDR2 LQKENI. This CDR3 reads CASSPGRGNEQFF. CDR3 nucleotide sequence: TGTGCCAGCTCACCGGGGCGGGGCAATGAGCAGTTCTTC.